What follows describes a single TCR beta chain. Which antigen it targets is not known. No quality values exist for individual bases; no much larger clone is one base distant. The entry originates in a study of blood T cell repertoires in COVID-19 (dated by TCRdb to about 2020). Broadly, across the study: The collaborator samples originated in the United States, Italy and Spain and spanned the acute and convalescent phases of COVID-19. The sample metadata nearly always contained a de-identified subject ID, COVID-19 status, age in years and sex. Where available, HLA class I and class II types were obtained from metadata supplied by the sample provider rather than from assay-based typing. Samples came from the ongoing ImmuneRACE study (first 160 participants) plus 1,254 subjects from 6 global collaborators. A freely available public database, intended as a resource for researchers studying the immune response to SARS-CoV-2, is where the repertoires were released. The material from the prospective study consisted of cDNA or gDNA derived from T cells, B-cell-depleted T cells, or PBMCs. The dataset comprised deeply sampled blood TCRbeta repertoires from subjects exposed to, actively infected with, or recovered from COVID-19. General findings and caveats noted by the study authors: Clinical and demographic metadata were provided uncurated, with the amount varying by source and participant.

Inclusive of the bounding cysteine and phenylalanine, the CDR3 is 15 residues long. Only CDR3 DNA is held: 45 bases, read in frame from base 1. Via the germline V gene, CDR1 is SGDLS and CDR2 YYNGEE. Germline trimming amounts to 0 bases on V and 2 bases on J, with 2 as the count of junction bases outside the gene matches. At one collaborating source in Seattle, patients were enrolled during active infection and were followed longitudinally through the course of disease. The collaborating institutions used their own protocols to collect whole blood in K2EDTA tubes. For TCRbeta analysis, collaborators shipped samples as frozen whole blood, isolated PBMCs, or DNA extracted from either of those sample types. TCRbeta CDR3 regions were amplified from genomic DNA using the immunoSEQ Assay, a bias-controlled multiplex PCR. In the paper's pipeline: The number of nucleated cells in each sample was estimated by amplification of reference gene primers within the assay. To quantify the absolute abundance of each unique TCRbeta CDR3 rearrangement, sequence reads were collapsed and filtered. Productive Simpson clonality was computed per sample as the square root of Simpson's diversity index over productive rearrangements. TCRdb mirrors the immuneACCESS table, restricted to in-frame sequences. Some clones are absent from its copies; in checked studies, under half trace to an unresolved V gene, and the reason for the others is unknown. V, J and clone size reflect that table, while D and trimming were determined from the DNA. In this sample the table shows under 200,000 clones, roughly nine tenths of which occur a single time. Of the sample, over 9.5% falls within the top ten clones.

The clonotype was recovered from a woman in her sixties or seventies with COVID-19, enrolled during active disease. The sequenced material came from peripheral blood. The chain is encoded by TRBV9 joined to TRBJ2-7, and TRBD1 aligns with 10 junction nucleotides. Here is the DNA: TGTGCCAGCAGCGTAGTTGACAGGGGGCCCTACGAGCAGTACTTC. This sequence encodes CASSVVDRGPYEQYF.